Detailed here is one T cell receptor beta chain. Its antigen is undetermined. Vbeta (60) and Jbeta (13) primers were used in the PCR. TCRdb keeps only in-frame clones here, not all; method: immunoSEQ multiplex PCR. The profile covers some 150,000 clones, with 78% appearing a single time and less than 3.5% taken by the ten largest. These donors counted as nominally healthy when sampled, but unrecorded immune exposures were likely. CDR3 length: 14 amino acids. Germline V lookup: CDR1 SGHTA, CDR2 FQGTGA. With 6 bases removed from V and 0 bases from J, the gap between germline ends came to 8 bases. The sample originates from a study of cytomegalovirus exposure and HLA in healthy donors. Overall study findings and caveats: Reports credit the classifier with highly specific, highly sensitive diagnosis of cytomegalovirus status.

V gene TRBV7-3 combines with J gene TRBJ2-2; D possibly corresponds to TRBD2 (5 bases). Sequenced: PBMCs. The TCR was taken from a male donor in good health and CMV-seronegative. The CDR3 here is CASRLASNTGELFF. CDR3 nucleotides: TGTGCCAGCAGGCTAGCCTCGAACACCGGGGAGCTGTTTTTT.